This is a list of T cell receptor beta chains from one sample in a study of shared clonotypes between healthy human individuals. Repertoires were generated with immunoSEQ multiplex PCR, while TCRdb's copy carries only in-frame clones and drops some. Among some 2.1 million clones listed, 85% to 95% were seen once. Sequencing was carried out using naive CD8+ T cells from PBMCs. The receptors come from a man between 18 and 35 years old in good health. Some clones in this sample may be carry-over from other donors' samples. Each CDR3 is given with its conserved first and last residue. A D gene is named only where the DNA matches it firmly. Clone size is not always given. Where it is, it says once, few, many or a class for expanded clones.

J gene | clone size | V gene | D gene | CDR3 protein | CDR3 DNA
TRBJ2-1 | - | TRBV11-1 | TRBD2 | CASSYLAEGVNEQFF | TGTGCCAGCAGCTATCTAGCGGAAGGGGTCAATGAGCAGTTCTTC
TRBJ2-7 | - | TRBV28 | - | CASSLLGLQNEQYF | TGTGCCAGCAGTTTATTAGGCCTCCAAAACGAGCAGTACTTC
TRBJ2-1 | - | TRBV5-6 | - | CASSLAAPEGQFF | TGTGCCAGCAGCTTGGCGGCTCCCGAGGGGCAGTTCTTC
TRBJ2-3 | - | TRBV9 | - | CASSVGTTSTDTQYF | TGTGCCAGCAGCGTAGGCACGACTAGCACAGATACGCAGTATTTT
TRBJ2-7 | - | TRBV5-1 | TRBD2 | CASSLAAGEPYEQYF | TGCGCCAGCAGCTTGGCAGCGGGAGAGCCCTACGAGCAGTACTTC
TRBJ2-7 | - | TRBV5-1 | - | CASSLLTRDLYEQYF | TGCGCCAGCAGCTTGCTTACCCGAGATCTCTACGAGCAGTACTTC
TRBJ2-7 | - | TRBV27 | TRBD2 | CASSSLAGGPAEQYF | TGTGCCAGCAGTTCGCTAGCGGGAGGGCCCGCCGAGCAGTACTTC
TRBJ2-2 | - | TRBV27 | - | CASSLEAGSAGELFF | TGTGCCAGCAGTTTAGAGGCCGGGTCCGCCGGGGAGCTGTTTTTT
TRBJ2-3 | - | TRBV6-4 | TRBD2 | CASSDGIAGSTDTQYF | TGTGCCAGCAGTGACGGGATAGCGGGGAGCACAGATACGCAGTATTTT
TRBJ1-5 | once | TRBV27 | - | CASSLFGAYSNQPQHF | TGTGCCAGCAGTTTATTTGGCGCGTATAGCAATCAGCCCCAGCATTTT
TRBJ1-1 | few | TRBV19 | - | CASSPWGGNNEAFF | TGTGCCAGTAGTCCCTGGGGAGGCAATAATGAAGCTTTCTTT
TRBJ2-2 | - | TRBV7-9 | - | CASSLEGNLWGTGELFF | TGTGCCAGCAGCTTAGAAGGGAACCTATGGGGTACCGGGGAGCTGTTTTTT
TRBJ2-7 | once | TRBV27 | - | CASSFRGLREQYF | TGTGCCAGCAGTTTCCGCGGGCTCAGGGAGCAGTACTTC
TRBJ1-1 | - | TRBV13 | - | CASSLGLNTEAFF | TGTGCCAGCAGCTTAGGCCTGAACACTGAAGCTTTCTTT
TRBJ2-7 | - | TRBV27 | TRBD2 | CASSQSQRELTYEQYF | TGTGCCAGCAGTCAAAGCCAGCGGGAGCTTACCTACGAGCAGTACTTC
TRBJ1-1 | - | TRBV9 | TRBD1 | CASTGGSNTEAFF | TGTGCCAGTACAGGGGGCTCTAACACTGAAGCTTTCTTT
TRBJ1-2 | once | TRBV27 | TRBD1 | CASSPGQGAVYGYTF | TGTGCCAGCAGTCCAGGACAGGGGGCGGTCTATGGCTACACCTTC
TRBJ2-5 | - | TRBV5-5 | - | CASSLHHF | TGTGCCAGCAGCCTACACCACTTC
TRBJ2-1 | - | TRBV5-1 | - | CASSLDISSYNEQFF | TGCGCCAGCAGCCTAGACATTAGCTCCTACAATGAGCAGTTCTTC
TRBJ2-3 | - | TRBV7-9 | - | CASSLDGASTDTQYF | TGTGCCAGCAGCTTAGACGGGGCAAGCACAGATACGCAGTATTTT
TRBJ2-7 | - | TRBV5-6 | - | CASSTRDAPYEQYF | TGTGCCAGCAGCACCCGGGACGCCCCCTACGAGCAGTACTTC
TRBJ2-7 | - | TRBV5-4 | TRBD1 | CASSFRDRVNEQYF | TGTGCCAGCAGCTTCAGGGACAGGGTAAACGAGCAGTACTTC
TRBJ2-5 | - | TRBV2 | - | CASSGPDQETQYF | TGTGCCAGCAGTGGACCAGACCAAGAGACCCAGTACTTC
TRBJ2-2 | - | TRBV7-9 | - | CASSRNTGELFF | TGTGCCAGCAGCCGAAACACCGGGGAGCTGTTTTTT
TRBJ2-7 | - | TRBV7-9 | - | CASSLVGRGYEQYF | TGTGCCAGCAGCTTAGTGGGCAGGGGCTACGAGCAGTACTTC
TRBJ1-4 | - | TRBV2 | - | CASTRGGTGEKLFF | TGTGCCAGCACCAGGGGAGGGACTGGTGAAAAACTGTTTTTT
TRBJ2-1 | - | TRBV19 | - | CASSGTASSYNEQFF | TGTGCCAGTAGTGGTACTGCGAGCTCCTACAATGAGCAGTTCTTC
TRBJ2-5 | - | TRBV9 | TRBD2 | CASSVGSGVLETQYF | TGTGCCAGCAGCGTAGGTAGCGGGGTCCTCGAGACCCAGTACTTC
TRBJ2-2 | - | TRBV10-3 | - | CAISDRRDFPNTGELFF | TGTGCCATCAGTGATCGTCGGGACTTCCCGAACACCGGGGAGCTGTTTTTT
TRBJ2-7 | once | TRBV5-1 | - | CASSPWAGSSYEQYF | TGCGCCAGCAGCCCCTGGGCGGGCAGCTCCTACGAGCAGTACTTC
TRBJ1-4 | - | TRBV6-1 | - | CASSGVGAAMGEKLFF | TGTGCCAGCAGTGGGGTTGGGGCGGCGATGGGTGAAAAACTGTTTTTT
TRBJ2-2 | - | TRBV9 | - | CASSVQGAAGELFF | TGTGCCAGCAGCGTCCAGGGAGCAGCCGGGGAGCTGTTTTTT
TRBJ2-7 | - | TRBV11-2 | - | CASSLFRARASGEQYF | TGTGCCAGCAGCTTGTTTCGAGCCCGAGCGTCGGGCGAGCAGTACTTC